This T cell receptor (beta chain) was obtained from a study of T-cell reconstitution after alpha-beta-depleted transplantation in children. General study findings and limits: A year had passed since transplant, and T-cell counts and diversity by then came mostly from newly produced T cells. Surviving recipient cells, namely T cells and thymic progenitors, were the source of high day-60 TCRbeta diversity in some patients. At around two months after transplant, the alpha-beta T cells were reportedly derived from several hundred expanded clones that came from non-depleted graft cells.

To note about this clonotype: Its specificity is not known.

This CDR3 has 15 residues. Trimming removed 1 base from V and 2 bases from J, with 12 bases in between. The TCRbeta library was prepared with unique molecular identifiers. TCRdb reprocessed the PCR reads via MiXCR and lists one record per CDR3 protein. Of around 200,000 distinct CDR3 sequences in the sample, approximately 15% were seen once. This specimen was PBMCs, mostly from graft donor cells, taken 360 days after TCRalphabeta/CD19-depleted stem cell transplant. The source of this sequence is a male patient between 2 and 15 years old who had a stem cell transplant for acute lymphoblastic leukemia, so the T cells may come from the graft donor. V and J are TRBV12-3 or TRBV12-4 and TRBJ2-7; D not resolved. For the CDR3, the DNA is TGTGCCAGCAGTTTAGTACCGACGGAGCCCTACGAGCAGTACTTC. Encoded protein: CASSLVPTEPYEQYF.